The clone carrying this T cell receptor beta chain was seen a handful of times. Its antigen is still unknown. Vbeta (60) and Jbeta (13) primers were used in the PCR. Measured with immunoSEQ multiplex PCR; TCRdb has only the in-frame clones, and not every one. The repertoire has about 120,000 clones, 9% to 10% of them found once; the top ten carry roughly 3%. The data belong to a study of cytomegalovirus exposure and HLA in healthy donors. Study-level results: In a later analysis, the majority of CMV-associated beta chains seemingly showed HLA restriction.

V dropped 5 bases and J dropped 1; count of bases not matched to a gene: 4. Germline CDR1 reads MNHEY; CDR2 reads SVGAGI. The CDR3 consists of 15 residues. Material for sequencing was PBMCs. The chain couples TRBV6-5 to TRBJ2-7; TRBD1 agrees at 11 bases. This TCR derives from a man aged 25-45 years in good health and CMV-seronegative. In nucleotides, the CDR3 is TGTGCCAGCAGTCACCGGGACAGGGGGTCCTACGAGCAGTACTTC. Translating gives CASSHRDRGSYEQYF.